These 4 T cell receptor beta chains were all obtained from the same sample, sequenced in a study of T cells after posttransplantation cyclophosphamide. Method: immunoSEQ multiplex PCR; TCRdb's copy keeps in-frame clones and lacks some. The sample is made up of about 37,000 clones, none counted only once. Source material: PBMCs. The receptors shown here come from a man aged 25 to 40 in good health and a related stem cell transplant donor.

This clone was counted many times. V is TRBV2 and J is TRBJ2-7; D might be TRBD1 (5 bases). CDR1 and CDR2 (germline): SNHLY, FYNNEI. V was shortened by 0 bases and J by 5 bases, with 20 bases between the two germline ends. The CDR3 spans 17 residues. This CDR3 reads CASSEALGRRKDHEQYF. CDR3 DNA sequence: TGTGCCAGCAGTGAAGCGCTGGGGCGCAGGAAGGACCACGAGCAGTACTTC.

This clone was recorded at least ten times. The rearrangement joins TRBV7-2 to TRBJ2-3; unclear D gene. Germline V gene data show CDR1 as SGHTA and CDR2 as FQGNSA. Trimming left V 5 bases short and J 6 bases short, with 9 bases between. The CDR3 length is 12 residues. This CDR3 reads CASSLHRDTQYF. CDR3 nucleotides: TGTGCCAGCAGCCTCCACCGGGATACGCAGTATTTT.

This clone was seen repeatedly, ten times or more. The rearrangement links TRBV6-5 to TRBJ1-2; 7 positions match TRBD1. V dropped 4 bases and J dropped 2; count of bases not matched to a gene: 7. The CDR3 is made up of 15 amino acids. CDR1 MNHEY and CDR2 SVGAGI come from the germline V gene. This CDR3 is CASSLQGRTNYGYTF. The CDR3, as DNA: TGTGCCAGCAGTTTACAGGGGCGAACGAACTATGGCTACACCTTC.

This clone has only a few counts. The V and J genes are TRBV4-2 and TRBJ1-2, with TRBD1 identical over 8 bases. Germline CDR1 reads LGHNA; CDR2 reads YNFKEQ. The CDR3 totals 14 residues. V gave up 1 base and J gave up 5 bases; unmatched junction bases: 3. In DNA form, the CDR3 reads TGTGCCAGCAGCCAAGGGGGACAGGCGTATGGCTACACCTTC. Protein product: CASSQGGQAYGYTF.